This entry is about one T cell receptor beta chain. These data are taken from a study of monozygotic twins with inflammatory bowel disease. Following a re-call of the 5' RACE reads, TCRdb has one entry per CDR3 protein and lacks DNA. This repertoire includes approximately 210,000 distinct CDR3 sequences. Germline V lookup: CDR1 SGHDT, CDR2 YYEEEE. The CDR3 covers 15 residues. The specimen was blood. The sequence came from a human donor with ulcerative colitis or Crohn's disease, or a healthy co-twin of an affected twin (not recorded which). This chain connects TRBV5-6 to TRBJ2-5; the TRBD1 assignment by TCRdb is unverifiable without DNA. CDR3 sequence reads: CASSLVGTERGTQYF.